The 14 T cell receptor beta chains in this list originate from one sample, sequenced in a study of technical replicates of blood from a few donors. Assay used: immunoSEQ multiplex PCR; TCRdb lists only in-frame clones, some missing. Seen here are tens of thousands of clones, about 93% observed once, and the top ten hold roughly 0.25%. The sample comprised T cells isolated from PBMCs. Source of these receptors: a human donor in good health.

The CDR3 DNA is TGTGCCAGCCGGCCCCCAGGGGGCTCCGGGGAGCTGTTTTTT. Protein sequence: CASRPPGGSGELFF. The chain couples TRBV7-9 to TRBJ2-2, with 8 positions matching TRBD1. The CDR3 spans 14 residues. V shed 8 bases and J 6 bases; nucleotides not matched to a gene: 8. Germline-derived CDR1 and CDR2 are SEHNR and FQNEAQ (reference sequence).

This chain connects TRBV10-2 to TRBJ2-2; 14 positions match TRBD2. CDR3 length: 14 amino acids. Looked up from germline, CDR1 is WSHSY and CDR2 is SAAADI. J was trimmed by 8 bases and V by 6 bases; bases with no gene match: 2. Here the CDR3 reads CASSRLAGGGELFF. CDR3 DNA sequence: TGCGCCAGCAGCCGACTAGCGGGAGGGGGGGAGCTGTTTTTT.

The rearrangement uses TRBV9 and TRBJ2-3; D might be TRBD2 (6 bases). Germline assignment: CDR1 SGDLS and CDR2 YYNGEE. The CDR3 covers 16 residues. V was cut by 4 bases and J by 3 bases, with 18 bases left in between. In DNA, the CDR3 is TGTGCCAGCAGCCCCTCAGATGTGGGGGGTACAGATACGCAGTATTTT. Its translation is CASSPSDVGGTDTQYF.

The rearrangement joins TRBV28 to TRBJ2-3, with D perhaps TRBD2 (6 bases). V was cut by 5 bases and J by 3 bases, with 15 bases left in between. Germline V gene lookup returns CDR1 MDHEN and CDR2 SYDVKM. The CDR3 is made up of 15 amino acids. The DNA for the CDR3 is TGTGCCAGCAGTGCAACGGGACTCGGAACAGATACGCAGTATTTT. This translates into CASSATGLGTDTQYF.

CDR3 DNA: TGTGCCAGCAGCCAAGACTCCGGGAACCAAGAGACCCAGTACTTC. Residues: CASSQDSGNQETQYF. The chain recombines TRBV4-2 with TRBJ2-5; D perhaps matches TRBD2 (5 bases). V lost 0 bases and J 0 bases, leaving 8 bases between the germline ends. Germline V gene data show CDR1 as LGHNA and CDR2 as YNFKEQ. CDR3 length: 15 amino acids.

As DNA, the CDR3 is TGTGCCAGCTCCCCCGAGGGGACTACCATTCTTAGTGTGCAGTATTTT. Translated: CASSPEGTTILSVQYF. The chain employs TRBV18 and TRBJ2-3, with 7 nucleotides matching TRBD2. Germline lookup yields CDR1 KGHSH and CDR2 LQKENI. V was clipped by 6 bases and J by 11 bases; unmatched bases: 20. CDR3 length equals 16 residues.

This clone was recorded once. This chain links TRBV4-1 with TRBJ1-6; no firm D call. In germline, CDR1 is MGHRA, CDR2 YSYEKL. V dropped 0 bases and J dropped 6 bases, with 15 bases sitting between them. The CDR3 consists of 17 residues. As DNA, the CDR3 is TGCGCCAGCAGCCAAGATGGGCAACAGCTGATTAATTCACCCCTCCACTTT. Its translation: CASSQDGQQLINSPLHF.

A remark on this clone: One end of the junction does not line up with germline, which may come from a read error. The chain uses TRBV5-6 and TRBJ1-6; D ambiguous. CDR1 and CDR2 from the germline V gene are SGHDT and YYEEEE. This CDR3 is built from 12 residues. The CDR3 DNA sequence: TGTGCCAGCAGCCTCTATACTTCACCCCTCCACTTT. Translation: CASSLYTSPLHF.

V is TRBV9 and J is TRBJ2-3; D is possibly TRBD2 (5 bases). Germline loops: CDR1 SGDLS, CDR2 YYNGEE. The ends were cut back, 6 bases at V and 5 bases at J, with 16 bases in the middle. This CDR3 comprises 14 residues. The CDR3 DNA sequence: TGTGCCAGCACCACTGACTGGGAGAAAGATACGCAGTATTTT. Its protein is CASTTDWEKDTQYF.

The chain links TRBV25-1 to TRBJ2-5; TRBD1 might be the D (5 bases). CDR3 length equals 12 residues. V was clipped by 5 bases and J by 2 bases, with 6 bases between them. CDR1 is MGHDK, CDR2 SYGVNS, per germline. The CDR3 loop is CASSPGQETQYF. The DNA for the CDR3 is TGTGCCAGCAGTCCAGGGCAAGAGACCCAGTACTTC.

The chain employs TRBV5-6 and TRBJ1-5, with 8 bases identical to TRBD1. With 5 bases clipped from V and 6 bases from J, the junction kept 7 bases outside the gene matches. Germline CDR1 SGHDT, CDR2 YYEEEE. The CDR3 is 14 residues long. CDR3 in amino acids: CASRRGQEGQPQHF. The CDR3, as DNA: TGTGCCAGCAGACGGGGACAGGAGGGTCAGCCCCAGCATTTT.

The rearrangement uses TRBV19 and TRBJ2-7; D remains ambiguous. The CDR3 length is 15 residues. Germline values: CDR1 LNHDA, CDR2 SQIVND (reference sequence). With 5 bases removed from V and 2 bases from J, the gap between germline ends came to 16 bases. CDR3 amino acids: CASSSVQARTYEQYF. For the CDR3, the DNA is TGTGCCAGTAGTTCGGTCCAGGCCCGAACCTACGAGCAGTACTTC.

The J gene is TRBJ1-1, the V gene TRBV5-1; D not certain. V was pared by 3 bases and J by 2 bases, with 14 bases between. Germline CDR1 and CDR2: SGHRS and YFSETQ. The CDR3 covers 15 residues. The CDR3 reads CASSWRYTPNTEAFF. CDR3 nucleotide sequence: TGCGCCAGCAGCTGGAGGTATACCCCAAACACTGAAGCTTTCTTT.

V usage is TRBV6-1 and J usage is TRBJ1-5, with 10 bases identical to TRBD1. This CDR3 has 15 amino acids. After removal of 5 bases from V and 5 bases from J, the junction contained 6 bases not matched to a gene. Germline V CDR1 and CDR2: MNHNS, SASEGT. The CDR3 region has the DNA TGTGCCAGCAGTTTCATCGGACAGGGGGATCAGCCCCAGCATTTT. Amino acids: CASSFIGQGDQPQHF.